The following is a T cell receptor (beta chain) sequence with its context. Antigen specificity is unknown. The data stem from a study of CD8 T cells in ankylosing spondylitis. Per germline, CDR1 KGHSH and CDR2 LQKENI. The germline V and J ends were trimmed by 6 bases and 3 bases, with 12 bases remaining between them. This CDR3 has 15 residues. MiXCR, applied by TCRdb to the 5' RACE reads, yields one record per CDR3 protein. The table includes fewer than 200,000 distinct CDR3 sequences, around 19% detected once. Findings and limits, study-wide: As reported, disease-linked clones showed significant enrichment in matched ankylosing spondylitis synovial fluid.

Sample: blood, either unsorted or a sorted T cell fraction (not recorded which). The clonotype comes from a male donor with ankylosing spondylitis or in good health (not recorded which). The chain links TRBV18 to TRBJ1-6; D is unresolved. This chain's CDR3 is CASSTGRNYNSPLHF. As DNA, the CDR3 is TGTGCCAGCTCGACCGGGCGGAACTATAATTCACCCCTCCACTTT.